Each of the 10 T cell receptor beta chains below was sequenced from the same sample in a study of T cells in women clearing cervical HPV infection. Some clones are missing from TCRdb's copy, which holds only in-frame ones; the method was immunoSEQ multiplex PCR. The table counts roughly 30,000 clones; roughly 7.3% lies in the top ten. Sequenced sample: blood buffy coat. The origin of the receptors is a woman aged 18 to 75 with a cervical HPV16 infection that either progressed to CIN3+ or cleared (not recorded which).

Worth noting for this clone: Coverage ceases 3 residues before the CDR3 finishes, and the germline J gene fills in the end. This chain links TRBV19 with TRBJ1-2; no definite D call. This CDR3 has 15 amino acids. CDR1 LNHDA and CDR2 SQIVND come from the germline V gene (reference sequence). The CDR3 sequence: CASNSKASGRPDYTF. Partial CDR3 DNA: TGTGCCAGTAACTCGAAGGCTAGCGGGAGACCTGAC.

On this clone: At one end the junction does not follow the germline gene, possibly because of a read error. The read stops 3 residues short of the end of the CDR3; the missing end is completed from the germline J gene. The V gene is TRBV7-7, the J gene TRBJ2-3, with D perhaps matching TRBD1 (6 bases). Germline V gene lookup returns CDR1 SSHAT and CDR2 FNYEAQ (reference sequence). This CDR3 comprises 16 residues. CDR3: CASSSIRGYPQETQYF. The CDR3 DNA, read in part, is TGTGCTAGCAGCTCAATAAGGGGGTATCCGCAAGAGACG. Full variable domain (rest looked up from reference TRBV7-7 and TRBJ2-3): GAGVSQSPRYKVTKRGQDVTLRCDPISSHATLYWYQQALGQGPEFLTYFNYEAQPDKSGLPSDRFSAERPEGSISTLTIQRTEQRDSAMYRCASSSIRGYPQETQYFGPGTRLTVL.

Comments on this clone: The read ends 3 residues before the CDR3 terminus; that terminus is restored from the germline J gene. V gene TRBV18 combines with J gene TRBJ2-2; D is unclear. The CDR3 consists of 17 residues. V lost 4 bases and J 0 bases, leaving 15 bases between the germline ends. Per germline, CDR1 KGHSH and CDR2 LQKENI. The CDR3 region is CASSLSSTAANTGELFF. Partial CDR3 DNA: TGTGCCAGCTCACTGAGTTCTACAGCCGCGAACACCGGGGAG.

Concerning this clone: The CDR3 extends 3 residues past the end of the read, so its final part is completed from the germline J gene. The chain joins TRBV2 to TRBJ1-1, with unresolved D. Trimming cost V 4 bases and J 0 bases, with 6 bases left between them. Germline V gives CDR1 SNHLY, CDR2 FYNNEI. The CDR3 consists of 13 residues. The CDR3 spells CASSGLMNTEAFF. The sequenced CDR3 bases are TGTGCCAGCAGTGGACTCATGAACACTGAA.

The DNA read from the CDR3 is TGCAGTGCTAGAGACGGGGGAATGAGCAATCAGCCC. Translating it yields CSARDGGMSNQP. In full, the CDR3 is CSARDGGMSNQPQHF. This chain connects TRBV20-1 to TRBJ1-5, with D perhaps matching TRBD1 (5 bases). With the read ending 3 residues before the CDR3 end, the germline J gene is used to fill in that end. Germline V gene lookup returns CDR1 DFQATT and CDR2 SNEGSKA (reference sequence). V was pared by 0 bases and J by 1 base, with 10 bases between. The length of the CDR3 is 15 residues.

Worth noting for this clone: The read stops 3 residues short of the end of the CDR3; the missing end is completed from the germline J gene. The V call is TRBV7-2, the J call TRBJ1-2; no firm D call. This CDR3 is 13 amino acids long. Germline V gene data show CDR1 as SGHTA and CDR2 as FQGNSA. The sequenced part of the CDR3 DNA is TGTGCCAGCAGCTTAGCGTTTTCAGATACC. The encoded protein is CASSLAFSDT. In full, the CDR3 reads CASSLAFSDTYTF.

The CDR3 sequence is CASSSFRDRNYEQYF. CDR3 bases read: TGTGCCAGCAGCTCGTTTCGGGACAGAAATTACGAG. The chain uses TRBV7-9 and TRBJ2-7; TRBD1 aligns across 7 bases. Coverage ceases 3 residues before the CDR3 finishes, and the germline J gene fills in the end. CDR3 length equals 15 residues. Germline CDR1 and CDR2: SEHNR and FQNEAQ (reference sequence). Unmatched junction bases numbered 10, after V lost 4 bases and J lost 4 bases. The entire variable domain, with the rest obtained from reference TRBV7-9 and TRBJ2-7, is as follows: DTGVSQNPRHKITKRGQNVTFRCDPISEHNRLYWYRQTLGQGPEFLTYFQNEAQLEKSRLLSDRFSAERPKGSFSTLEIQRTEQGDSAMYLCASSSFRDRNYEQYFGPGTRLTVT.

With respect to this clone: Read coverage stops 3 residues before the CDR3 terminus; the germline J gene supplies the remainder. This chain links TRBV12-3 or TRBV12-4 with TRBJ2-7, with TRBD2 identical over 7 bases. J lost 5 bases, V lost 8 bases, and 9 bases had no gene match. The CDR3 consists of 13 residues. The CDR3 region is CASSGGGRHEQYF. The covered CDR3 bases are TGTGCCAGCTCAGGAGGCGGGAGACACGAG.

On this clone: The read halts 3 residues ahead of the CDR3 end, with the missing end drawn from the germline J gene. V and J are TRBV20-1 and TRBJ2-7; weak D call: TRBD2 (6 bases). The V gene's germline CDR1 is DFQATT and CDR2 SNEGSKA (reference sequence). Trimming removed 7 bases at V and 5 bases at J, with 24 bases between. The CDR3 spans 15 residues. Incomplete CDR3 DNA: TGCAGTGTTCGAAAGCCCGGGACTGTCGCTGACGAG. This translates into CSVRKPGTVADE. The entire CDR3 protein is CSVRKPGTVADEQYF.

About this clone itself: Read sequence stops 3 residues before the CDR3 end, and the germline J gene provides the missing end. This rearrangement joins TRBV11-2 to TRBJ2-4; D gene unclear. Germline CDR1 is SGHAT and CDR2 is FQNNGV. The CDR3 is made up of 13 amino acids. Deletions cut 3 bases from V and 1 base from J, with 4 bases between. The CDR3 region is CASSLSAKNIQYF. The CDR3 bases that were read are TGTGCCAGCAGCTTGTCGGCCAAAAACATT. The full variable domain, its missing parts supplied by reference TRBV11-2 and TRBJ2-4, is EAGVAQSPRYKIIEKRQSVAFWCNPISGHATLYWYQQILGQGPKLLIQFQNNGVVDDSQLPKDRFSAERLKGVDSTLKIQPAKLEDSAVYLCASSLSAKNIQYFGAGTRLSVL.